These 28 T cell receptor beta chains were all obtained from the same sample, sequenced in a study of cytomegalovirus exposure and HLA in healthy donors. PCR was performed using 60 Vbeta and 13 Jbeta primers. Profiling relied on immunoSEQ multiplex PCR, and the TCRdb table lists in-frame clones only, not all of them. The sample holds 150,000 to 200,000 clones; around 82% are singletons and the top ten take about 1%. Specimen: PBMCs. These receptor sequences come from a man under 40 in good health and CMV-seronegative.

The chain links TRBV4-2 to TRBJ2-2; TRBD2 agrees at 10 bases. The V segment lost 3 bases and the J segment 5 bases; nucleotides outside the gene matches: 9. The CDR3 is 17 amino acids. Germline V lookup: CDR1 LGHNA, CDR2 YNFKEQ. This CDR3 is CASSQDKAGGWTGELFF. CDR3 coding DNA: TGTGCCAGCAGCCAGGATAAAGCGGGGGGGTGGACCGGGGAGCTGTTTTTT.

The chain combines TRBV7-6 with TRBJ2-1, with TRBD2 matching 7 bases. The CDR3 has 15 residues. V dropped 3 bases and J dropped 4; count of bases not matched to a gene: 6. Germline CDR1 is SGHVS and CDR2 is FNYEAQ. CDR3 protein: CASSLLADPYNEQFF. As DNA, the CDR3 is TGTGCCAGCAGCTTGCTAGCGGATCCATACAATGAGCAGTTCTTC.

CDR3 protein: CASSLTQGQPQHF. Written as DNA, the CDR3 is TGCGCCAGCAGCCTAACACAGGGTCAGCCCCAGCATTTT. The chain couples TRBV5-1 to TRBJ1-5; TRBD1 is a possible D gene (6 bases). V was pared by 4 bases and J by 6 bases, with 11 bases between. Germline CDR1 and CDR2: SGHRS and YFSETQ. This CDR3 region has 13 residues.

V is TRBV6-6 and J is TRBJ1-1, with 9 bases lining up with TRBD1. Germline trimming cut 5 bases from V and 3 bases from J; bases unmatched to any gene: 4. CDR3 length equals 14 residues. The germline gives CDR1 MNHNY, CDR2 SVGAGI (reference sequence). This CDR3 reads CASSTGTGYTEAFF. Written as DNA, the CDR3 is TGTGCCAGCAGTACCGGGACAGGGTACACTGAAGCTTTCTTT.

V usage is TRBV28 and J usage is TRBJ2-1; 8 bases fit TRBD2. The CDR3 length is 16 residues. The germline V gene has CDR1 MDHEN and CDR2 SYDVKM. J was trimmed by 8 bases and V by 3 bases; bases with no gene match: 12. The CDR3, as DNA: TGTGCCAGCAGTTTTGGCGAGCGGGGGTTCTCCGATGAGCAGTTCTTC. Its translation is CASSFGERGFSDEQFF.

V usage is TRBV28 and J usage is TRBJ2-1, with 13 bases aligning to TRBD2. V lost 6 bases and J lost 6; bases outside the gene matches: 5. CDR1 MDHEN and CDR2 SYDVKM come from the germline V gene. The CDR3 length is 15 residues. This chain's CDR3 is CASRGGTSGANEQFF. As DNA, the CDR3 is TGTGCCAGCAGAGGGGGGACTAGCGGGGCCAATGAGCAGTTCTTC.

J is TRBJ2-3 and V is TRBV27; 9 bases agree with TRBD2. Per germline, CDR1 MNHEY and CDR2 SMNVEV (reference sequence). The CDR3 totals 16 residues. Unmatched junction bases numbered 6, after V lost 1 base and J lost 4 bases. Here the CDR3 reads CASSLWISGSSDTQYF. Here the CDR3 DNA reads TGTGCCAGCAGTTTATGGATTAGCGGGAGTTCAGATACGCAGTATTTT.

The rearrangement links TRBV14 to TRBJ2-7, with a tentative D call TRBD1 (5 bases). V gave up 1 base and J gave up 1 base, with 11 bases separating them. The CDR3 sequence is 15 residues long. CDR1 and CDR2 (germline): SGHDN, FVKESK. DNA for the CDR3: TGTGCCAGCAGCCAAGTAACAGGCTTGTCCTACGAGCAGTACTTC. Amino acid sequence: CASSQVTGLSYEQYF.

The genes are TRBV5-1 and TRBJ1-1, with TRBD1 matching 8 bases. The CDR3 has 16 amino acids. Trimming removed 4 bases from V and 0 bases from J; junction bases left unmatched: 8. Germline lookup yields CDR1 SGHRS and CDR2 YFSETQ. CDR3 coding DNA: TGCGCCAGCAGCGCCGGACAGGGATTAATGAACACTGAAGCTTTCTTT. This sequence encodes CASSAGQGLMNTEAFF.

The CDR3 DNA is TGTGCCAGCAGTGAAGATCCCGAAGGGGAACGGAACTACAATGAGCAGTTCTTC. It yields the protein CASSEDPEGERNYNEQFF. The chain joins TRBV25-1 to TRBJ2-1; the D gene is possibly TRBD1 (5 bases). The germline V gene encodes CDR1 MGHDK and CDR2 SYGVNS. The CDR3 has 18 amino acids. Trimming cost V 2 bases and J 3 bases, with 20 bases left between them.

The gene calls are TRBV2 and TRBJ2-3; possibly TRBD2 for D (5 bases). V was pared by 2 bases and J by 5 bases, with 14 bases between. The CDR3 length is 15 residues. CDR1 is SNHLY, CDR2 FYNNEI, per germline. The chain's CDR3 is CASSEQRFSLDTQYF. The CDR3 DNA is TGTGCCAGCAGTGAACAGCGGTTCTCCCTAGATACGCAGTATTTT.

The genes are TRBV7-9 and TRBJ2-7; weak D call: TRBD1 (5 bases). The CDR3 length is 14 residues. The germline CDR1 and CDR2 sequences are SEHNR and FQNEAQ (reference sequence). The V gene lost 2 bases and the J gene lost 2 bases, with 10 bases spanning the gap. The CDR3 loop reads CASSLSQGPYEQYF. In DNA form, the CDR3 reads TGTGCCAGCAGCTTATCCCAGGGCCCCTACGAGCAGTACTTC. The entire variable domain, with the rest obtained from reference TRBV7-9 and TRBJ2-7, is as follows: DTGVSQNPRHKITKRGQNVTFRCDPISEHNRLYWYRQTLGQGPEFLTYFQNEAQLEKSRLLSDRFSAERPKGSFSTLEIQRTEQGDSAMYLCASSLSQGPYEQYFGPGTRLTVT.

The chain has TRBV25-1 and TRBJ1-4; D perhaps matches TRBD1 (6 bases). The CDR3 length is 13 residues. V lost 6 bases and J 11 bases, leaving 16 bases between the germline ends. CDR1 and CDR2 from the germline V gene are MGHDK and SYGVNS. The CDR3 spells CASRDPTGLKLFF. The CDR3 nucleotides read TGTGCCAGCAGGGATCCAACAGGGCTGAAACTGTTTTTT.

The V and J genes are TRBV2 and TRBJ2-7, with TRBD1 matching over 7 bases. The CDR3 has 12 residues. Trimming cost V 4 bases and J 8 bases; bases outside gene matches: 5. Germline values: CDR1 SNHLY, CDR2 FYNNEI. The CDR3 loop is CASSGTGVQQYF. The DNA of the CDR3 is TGTGCCAGCAGTGGAACAGGGGTTCAGCAGTACTTC. Looking up the rest from reference TRBV2 and TRBJ2-7 gives the full variable domain: EPEVTQTPSHQVTQMGQEVILRCVPISNHLYFYWYRQILGQKVEFLVSFYNNEISEKSEIFDDQFSVERPDGSNFTLKIRSTKLEDSAMYFCASSGTGVQQYFGPGTRLTVT.

This clone showed up just a few times. The chain combines TRBV6-6 with TRBJ1-2, with no clear D. CDR1 MNHNY and CDR2 SVGAGI come from the germline V gene (reference sequence). Trimming shortened V by 3 bases and J by 2 bases, and 7 bases separated the two germline ends. The CDR3 has 13 amino acids. The CDR3 coding sequence is TGTGCCAGCAGTTATGAGGAGAACTATGGCTACACCTTC. As protein: CASSYEENYGYTF.

The V and J genes are TRBV27 and TRBJ2-7; TRBD1 aligns across 7 bases. Germline V gene data show CDR1 as MNHEY and CDR2 as SMNVEV (reference sequence). This CDR3 contains 14 residues. Germline trimming cut 6 bases from V and 2 bases from J; bases unmatched to any gene: 7. CDR3 DNA sequence: TGTGCCAGCAGCCGGACAGGAGTCACCTACGAGCAGTACTTC. It yields the protein CASSRTGVTYEQYF.

J is TRBJ1-5 and V is TRBV5-8, with unresolved D. The CDR3 totals 17 residues. V lost 2 bases to trimming and J lost 1 base, with 16 bases between them. CDR1 and CDR2 from the germline V gene are SGHTS and YDEGEE. The CDR3 nucleotides are TGTGCCAGCAGCTTTAGTAGGCTAGGGAGGAGCAATCAGCCCCAGCATTTT. The encoded protein is CASSFSRLGRSNQPQHF.

The V gene is TRBV13, the J gene TRBJ2-1; 12 nucleotides line up with TRBD1. Losses at the gene ends were 0 bases for V and 0 bases for J; bases not matched to a gene: 12. The CDR3 consists of 21 residues. Germline V gives CDR1 PRHDT, CDR2 FYEKMQ (reference sequence). The chain's CDR3 is CASSLGLWDRGLTSSYNEQFF. CDR3 DNA: TGTGCCAGCAGCTTAGGTCTCTGGGACAGGGGGCTGACGAGCTCCTACAATGAGCAGTTCTTC.

The chain couples TRBV2 to TRBJ1-6; D is perhaps TRBD1 (5 bases). Germline V CDR1 and CDR2: SNHLY, FYNNEI. V was shortened by 5 bases and J by 10 bases, with 12 bases between the two germline ends. This CDR3 spans 13 amino acids. CDR3 bases: TGTGCCAGCAGTACGGGGGTAGAGTCACCCCTCCACTTT. Protein: CASSTGVESPLHF.

The chain uses TRBV15 and TRBJ2-2; 13 bases are a match to TRBD2. The germline V gene has CDR1 LNHNV and CDR2 YYDKDF (reference sequence). V lost 4 bases to trimming and J lost 3 bases; unmatched junction nucleotides: 2. The CDR3 is 16 residues long. CDR3 nucleotides: TGTGCCACCAGCACTACTAGCGGGAGGGACACCGGGGAGCTGTTTTTT. Translating gives CATSTTSGRDTGELFF.

The gene calls are TRBV4-1 and TRBJ1-2, with TRBD1 identical over 9 bases. Germline CDR1 and CDR2: MGHRA and YSYEKL. The V and J ends lost 2 bases and 4 bases, in that order; junction bases with no gene match: 5. This CDR3 spans 15 amino acids. The CDR3 nucleotides are TGCGCCAGCAGCCAAATCGACAGGGGGGGCTATGGCTACACCTTC. Translating it yields CASSQIDRGGYGYTF.

The chain is built from TRBV19 and TRBJ1-3; no definite D call. The CDR3 length is 15 residues. V lost 5 bases and J 2 bases, leaving 13 bases between the germline ends. Looked up from germline, CDR1 is LNHDA and CDR2 is SQIVND (reference sequence). The CDR3 coding sequence is TGTGCCAGTAGTCATGCTGCGGAGGCTGGAAACACCATATATTTT. Its protein is CASSHAAEAGNTIYF.

This clone showed up just once. Sequence at one end of the junction differs from germline and may be a read error. Distinct nucleotide sequences in the sample also encode this CDR3. This rearrangement joins TRBV9 to TRBJ1-2; D uncertain. The CDR3 loop spans 15 amino acids. Germline CDR1 is SGDLS and CDR2 is YYNGEE. CDR3 bases: TGTGCCAGCAGCCCATCTCCGGGTCGTGAATATGGTTACACCTTC. Protein product: CASSPSPGREYGYTF.

This clone was recorded a few times. The chain links TRBV7-2 to TRBJ1-5, with 7 positions matching TRBD1. Germline CDR1 reads SGHTA; CDR2 reads FQGNSA. The CDR3 totals 17 residues. The V and J ends lost 6 bases and 0 bases, in that order; junction bases with no gene match: 11. The CDR3 coding sequence is TGTGCCAGCAGACTGGACAGGACGGGGTATAGCAATCAGCCCCAGCATTTT. Encoded protein: CASRLDRTGYSNQPQHF.

The chain uses TRBV9 and TRBJ1-3; no definite D call. Trimming removed 3 bases at V and 0 bases at J, with 10 bases between. Germline V gives CDR1 SGDLS, CDR2 YYNGEE. This CDR3 contains 15 residues. The CDR3 DNA follows: TGTGCCAGCAGCGCCGGATGGAGCTCTGGAAACACCATATATTTT. It translates to CASSAGWSSGNTIYF.

The rearrangement joins TRBV5-1 to TRBJ2-5, with 12 positions matching TRBD1. The V and J ends lost 4 bases and 4 bases, in that order; junction bases with no gene match: 5. The length of the CDR3 is 15 residues. The V gene's germline CDR1 is SGHRS and CDR2 YFSETQ. DNA of the CDR3: TGCGCCAGCAGCCCGGCGGGACAGGGGGCAGAGACCCAGTACTTC. Amino acid sequence: CASSPAGQGAETQYF.

The chain links TRBV28 to TRBJ2-7; TRBD2 agrees at 8 bases. Germline values: CDR1 MDHEN, CDR2 SYDVKM. The J segment lost 2 bases and the V segment lost 6 bases, leaving 9 bases of the junction unmatched. The CDR3 spans 15 residues. The CDR3 here is CASSINSGMAYEQYF. The CDR3 DNA reads TGTGCCAGCAGCATCAATAGCGGGATGGCCTACGAGCAGTACTTC. The full variable domain, with the rest looked up from reference TRBV28 and TRBJ2-7, is DVKVTQSSRYLVKRTGEKVFLECVQDMDHENMFWYRQDPGLGLRLIYFSYDVKMKEKGDIPEGYSVSREKKERFSLILESASTNQTSMYLCASSINSGMAYEQYFGPGTRLTVT.

This chain uses TRBV5-1 with TRBJ1-4; D perhaps matches TRBD1 (6 bases). Germline values: CDR1 SGHRS, CDR2 YFSETQ. The CDR3 is 15 residues long. The V end lost 2 bases, the J end lost 2 bases, and 10 bases lay between the germline ends. CDR3 in amino acids: CASSFQGLTNEKLFF. The CDR3 DNA follows: TGCGCCAGCAGCTTTCAGGGGTTGACTAATGAAAAACTGTTTTTT.